Listed below are T cell receptor beta chains from one sample, sequenced in a study of blood T cells in healthy people across ages. TCRdb analysed the 5' RACE reads with MiXCR anew, one entry per CDR3 protein. The table includes 1 million or so distinct CDR3 sequences, approximately 25% detected once. This sample was shared with a second study, whose subject was T cells of mothers and their children.

The sequenced sample consisted of blood. These receptors were collected from a girl aged 2-15 years in good health. Each CDR3 is given with its conserved first and last residue. D genes are given only for firm matches. A row's size may be missing; if present it is once, few, many or a size class.

D: NA
V: TRBV19
size: few
J: TRBJ1-5
DNA: TGTGCCAGTAACACCTGGGGGGGTTATCAGCCCCAGCATTTT
CDR3: CASNTWGGYQPQHF

D: NA
V: TRBV5-1
size: NA
J: TRBJ2-3
DNA: TGCGCCAGCAGCACGCGGACTACTAGCACAGATACGCAGTATTTT
CDR3: CASSTRTTSTDTQYF

D: NA
V: TRBV12-3/TRBV12-4
size: few
J: TRBJ1-1
DNA: TGTGCCAGCAGTAGATCGACAGTTAACACTGAAGCTTTCTTT
CDR3: CASSRSTVNTEAFF

D: NA
V: TRBV20-1
size: few
J: TRBJ2-1
DNA: TGCAGTATGGAACAGGGCGGGAATGAGCAGTTCTTC
CDR3: CSMEQGGNEQFF

D: NA
V: TRBV25-1
size: NA
J: TRBJ2-3
DNA: TGTGCCAGCAGTGAATATTTCCCCCAGGGGACTAACACAGATACGCAGTATTTT
CDR3: CASSEYFPQGTNTDTQYF

D: NA
V: TRBV27
size: few
J: TRBJ1-2
DNA: TGTGCCAGCACCGAGACACCAAACTATGGCTACACCTTC
CDR3: CASTETPNYGYTF

D: NA
V: TRBV6-4
size: NA
J: TRBJ2-1
DNA: TGTGCCAGCAGTGACTCTCAGGGTCCCCACAATGAGCAGTTCTTC
CDR3: CASSDSQGPHNEQFF

D: NA
V: TRBV6-2/TRBV6-3
size: few
J: TRBJ2-1
DNA: TGTGCCAACCTATCCGGAGTACTGAATGAGCAGTTCTTC
CDR3: CANLSGVLNEQFF

D: NA
V: TRBV7-8
size: few
J: TRBJ2-3
DNA: TGTGCCAGCAGCTTTGTGGTCATCGATACCGGGACTAGCACAGATACGCAGTATTTT
CDR3: CASSFVVIDTGTSTDTQYF

D: NA
V: TRBV27
size: NA
J: TRBJ1-1
DNA: TGTGCCAGTTCCAATGCCGGGACGAACACTGAAGCTTTCTTT
CDR3: CASSNAGTNTEAFF

D: NA
V: TRBV5-6
size: NA
J: TRBJ2-7
DNA: TGTGCCAGCAGCTTGGTGGGGTTTCCCGAGCAGTACTTC
CDR3: CASSLVGFPEQYF

D: NA
V: TRBV12-3/TRBV12-4
size: NA
J: TRBJ1-2
DNA: TGTGCCAGCAGTTTGGGCCAGAATAACTATGGCTACACCTTC
CDR3: CASSLGQNNYGYTF

D: NA
V: TRBV27
size: NA
J: TRBJ2-7
DNA: TGTGCCAGCACCCCTAGGGGGGTCCCAAGCTCCTACGAGCAGTACTTC
CDR3: CASTPRGVPSSYEQYF

D: TRBD2
V: TRBV25-1
size: few
J: TRBJ2-7
DNA: TGTGCCAGCAGTGTTGGGGGTTCGAGCGGGAGGGCCTACGAGCAGTACTTC
CDR3: CASSVGGSSGRAYEQYF

D: NA
V: TRBV6-5
size: few
J: TRBJ2-7
DNA: TGTGCCAGCAGTTACTCTGGGGGTGGGGCAACCTACGAGCAGTACTTC
CDR3: CASSYSGGGATYEQYF

D: NA
V: TRBV14
size: few
J: TRBJ2-7
DNA: TGTGCCAGCAGCCTCCGGGCCCTCTACGAGCAGTACTTC
CDR3: CASSLRALYEQYF

D: NA
V: TRBV15
size: NA
J: TRBJ1-4
DNA: TGTGCCACCAGCAGAGATCCCGGGGGGAAGGAAAAACTGTTTTTT
CDR3: CATSRDPGGKEKLFF

D: NA
V: TRBV28
size: few
J: TRBJ2-1
DNA: TGTGCCAGCATAGGGGGGGATCATGAGCAGTTCTTC
CDR3: CASIGGDHEQFF

D: NA
V: TRBV29-1
size: few
J: TRBJ2-3
DNA: TGCAGCGTTAAACAGCGGGCCACAGATACGCAGTATTTT
CDR3: CSVKQRATDTQYF

D: NA
V: TRBV29-1
size: few
J: TRBJ1-5
DNA: TGCAGCGTTGGTCAGGTCGGTCAGCCCCAGCATTTT
CDR3: CSVGQVGQPQHF

D: NA
V: TRBV7-6
size: few
J: TRBJ2-3
DNA: TGTGCCAGCAGCTTCCTGCGGGACACAGATACGCAGTATTTT
CDR3: CASSFLRDTDTQYF

D: TRBD2
V: TRBV6-5
size: few
J: TRBJ2-1
DNA: TGTGCCAGCAGTTTCCTACTAGCGGGAGGGCCGGTTGAGCAGTTCTTC
CDR3: CASSFLLAGGPVEQFF

D: NA
V: TRBV3-1
size: NA
J: TRBJ2-2
DNA: TGTGCCAGCAGCCTTGCTGGACATAACACCGGGGAGCTGTTTTTT
CDR3: CASSLAGHNTGELFF

D: TRBD1
V: TRBV2
size: NA
J: TRBJ1-1
DNA: TGTGCCAGCAGAACCGGGACAGGATTT
CDR3: CASRTGTGF

D: TRBD1
V: TRBV29-1
size: few
J: TRBJ1-2
DNA: TGCAGCGTTTCCGACAGGGTGGATGGCTACACCTTC
CDR3: CSVSDRVDGYTF

D: TRBD1
V: TRBV7-9
size: NA
J: TRBJ2-5
DNA: TGTGCCAGCAGCCTCACCTGGACAGGGGGCCGCCAAGAGACCCAGTACTTC
CDR3: CASSLTWTGGRQETQYF

D: NA
V: TRBV15
size: few
J: TRBJ1-5
DNA: TGTGCCACCAGCAGAGCGGGGGGCGGGCCCCAGCATTTT
CDR3: CATSRAGGGPQHF

D: NA
V: TRBV29-1
size: few
J: TRBJ2-5
DNA: TGCAGCGCACGCGCGACCCCGTACCAAGAGACCCAGTACTTC
CDR3: CSARATPYQETQYF

D: NA
V: TRBV2
size: few
J: TRBJ2-1
DNA: TGTGCCAGCAGTGAGACAAGCTCCTACAATGAGCAGTTCTTC
CDR3: CASSETSSYNEQFF

D: NA
V: TRBV27
size: NA
J: TRBJ2-3
DNA: TGTGCCAGCAGTTTATCGTTTGGGTCAGATACGCAGTATTTT
CDR3: CASSLSFGSDTQYF

D: TRBD1
V: TRBV5-1
size: few
J: TRBJ2-7
DNA: TGCGCCAGCAGCTTCTCGCGGACAGGGAACTCCTACGAGCAGTACTTC
CDR3: CASSFSRTGNSYEQYF

D: NA
V: TRBV6-5
size: NA
J: TRBJ1-1
DNA: TGTGCCAGCAGTTCTTATCGGTCCAAAATCAACACTGAAGCTTTCTTT
CDR3: CASSSYRSKINTEAFF

D: NA
V: TRBV27
size: NA
J: TRBJ2-7
DNA: TGTGCCAGCAGTCCCAGGGTTAACTACGAGCAGTACTTC
CDR3: CASSPRVNYEQYF

D: NA
V: TRBV28
size: NA
J: TRBJ2-2
DNA: TGTGCCAGCAGTGGTTGGGGGACAACGAACACCGGGGAGCTGTTTTTT
CDR3: CASSGWGTTNTGELFF

D: TRBD1
V: TRBV29-1
size: few
J: TRBJ1-2
DNA: TGCAGCGCTGGCCCGGGACAGGGTGGATCTGACTACACCTTC
CDR3: CSAGPGQGGSDYTF

D: NA
V: TRBV15
size: NA
J: TRBJ1-1
DNA: TGTGCCACCAGGGACAGCTATCTGAACACTGAAGCTTTCTTT
CDR3: CATRDSYLNTEAFF

D: NA
V: TRBV12-3/TRBV12-4
size: NA
J: TRBJ1-6
DNA: TGTGCCAGCAGTTTAGAGAGGCAGATTAATTCACCCCTCCACTTT
CDR3: CASSLERQINSPLHF

D: NA
V: TRBV6-2/TRBV6-3
size: few
J: TRBJ1-4
DNA: TGTGCCAGCAGTTACTCGCGCGTTCCTGAAAAACTGTTTTTT
CDR3: CASSYSRVPEKLFF

D: TRBD1
V: TRBV7-2
size: NA
J: TRBJ1-3
DNA: TGTGCCAGCAGCTTCTACAGGGGGCCAGGAAACACCATATATTTT
CDR3: CASSFYRGPGNTIYF

D: TRBD2
V: TRBV9
size: few
J: TRBJ2-3
DNA: TGTGCCAGCAGCGTAGAGGTCGCGGGGGGGATAGCAGATACGCAGTATTTT
CDR3: CASSVEVAGGIADTQYF

D: NA
V: TRBV20-1
size: few
J: TRBJ1-4
DNA: TGCAGTGCTAGACCCCTTGAAAGGGTGGAAAAACTGTTTTTT
CDR3: CSARPLERVEKLFF